Following are 32 T cell receptor beta chains from one sample sequenced in a study of cytomegalovirus exposure and HLA in healthy donors. Only in-frame clones appear in the TCRdb table, and some are missing; sequencing was by immunoSEQ multiplex PCR. The sample includes some 250,000 clones, 90% seen only once; the top ten take roughly 0.4%. Sample: PBMCs. The receptors derive from a woman under 30 in good health and CMV-seronegative.

This clone was detected only once. This chain uses TRBV28 with TRBJ2-5, with a possible D match to TRBD2 (6 bases). The CDR3 length is 16 residues. Trimming left V 0 bases short and J 4 bases short, with 15 bases between. Germline CDR1 is MDHEN and CDR2 is SYDVKM. Here the CDR3 DNA reads TGTGCCAGCAGTTTATGGGCGGGGAGTGCCGGAGAGACCCAGTACTTC. Translation: CASSLWAGSAGETQYF.

The chain has TRBV28 and TRBJ1-1, with TRBD1 as a possible D gene (5 bases). The CDR3 covers 15 residues. Germline CDR1 MDHEN, CDR2 SYDVKM. The germline V and J ends were trimmed by 1 base and 1 base, with 10 bases remaining between them. Here the CDR3 reads CASSLYSGRNTEAFF. The CDR3, as DNA: TGTGCCAGCAGTTTATATTCAGGGCGGAACACTGAAGCTTTCTTT.

The chain employs TRBV5-1 and TRBJ1-2; D gene uncertain. V lost 4 bases to trimming and J lost 0 bases, with 13 bases between them. The CDR3 extends over 15 amino acids. CDR1 is SGHRS and CDR2 is YFSETQ in the germline V gene. CDR3 DNA sequence: TGCGCCAGCAGCCCGGGAAACACAGCTAACTATGGCTACACCTTC. Its translation: CASSPGNTANYGYTF.

The chain carries TRBV5-1 and TRBJ2-2, with D hard to call. Trimming shortened V by 0 bases and J by 4 bases, and 7 bases separated the two germline ends. Looked up from germline, CDR1 is SGHRS and CDR2 is YFSETQ. The CDR3 spans 14 residues. The CDR3 loop is CASSLEWATGELFF. The CDR3 DNA reads TGCGCCAGCAGCTTGGAGTGGGCCACCGGGGAGCTGTTTTTT.

The chain carries TRBV27 and TRBJ1-2; D possibly corresponds to TRBD1 (6 bases). CDR1 is MNHEY and CDR2 is SMNVEV in the germline V gene (reference sequence). Trimming removed 5 bases at V and 5 bases at J, with 15 bases between. This CDR3 region has 14 residues. The CDR3 nucleotides read TGTGCCAGCAGTAAACAGGGTTTACGGTATGGCTACACCTTC. Amino acid sequence: CASSKQGLRYGYTF.

V gene TRBV28 combines with J gene TRBJ2-1; 9 nucleotides line up with TRBD1. This CDR3 region has 15 residues. From germline, CDR1 is MDHEN and CDR2 SYDVKM. Losses at the gene ends were 2 bases for V and 6 bases for J; bases not matched to a gene: 5. As DNA, the CDR3 is TGTGCCAGCAGTTTAGGCGGGACAGGGACCAATGAGCAGTTCTTC. Amino acids: CASSLGGTGTNEQFF. Full variable domain (outside the CDR3, taken from reference TRBV28 and TRBJ2-1): DVKVTQSSRYLVKRTGEKVFLECVQDMDHENMFWYRQDPGLGLRLIYFSYDVKMKEKGDIPEGYSVSREKKERFSLILESASTNQTSMYLCASSLGGTGTNEQFFGPGTRLTVL.

The chain uses TRBV28 and TRBJ2-5; 7 bases match TRBD1. CDR3 length: 14 amino acids. J lost 1 base, V lost 5 bases, and 4 bases had no gene match. CDR1 is MDHEN and CDR2 is SYDVKM in the germline V gene. DNA of the CDR3: TGTGCCAGCAGTCCCGGGACAGTCCAAGAGACCCAGTACTTC. This encodes CASSPGTVQETQYF. The full variable domain, completed using reference TRBV28 and TRBJ2-5, is DVKVTQSSRYLVKRTGEKVFLECVQDMDHENMFWYRQDPGLGLRLIYFSYDVKMKEKGDIPEGYSVSREKKERFSLILESASTNQTSMYLCASSPGTVQETQYFGPGTRLLVL.

The gene calls are TRBV27 and TRBJ1-1; 7 positions agree with TRBD1. The CDR3 runs 14 residues. Germline values: CDR1 MNHEY, CDR2 SMNVEV (reference sequence). V trimming: 6 bases; J trimming: 2 bases; junction bases outside the gene matches: 6. The CDR3 DNA is TGTGCCAGCAGCCTCGGGACAGCTAACACTGAAGCTTTCTTT. It yields the protein CASSLGTANTEAFF.

The rearrangement joins TRBV7-9 to TRBJ1-2, with 9 bases aligning to TRBD1. V was pared by 3 bases and J by 7 bases, with 12 bases of the junction left unmatched. Germline loops: CDR1 SEHNR, CDR2 FQNEAQ (reference sequence). CDR3 length equals 16 residues. CDR3 amino acids: CASSFGERTGAAGYTF. The CDR3 bases are TGTGCCAGCAGCTTCGGGGAGAGGACAGGGGCTGCTGGCTACACCTTC.

A few counts support this clone. CDR3 DNA: TGTGCCAGCAGTTACAGATTCAATGAGCAGTTCTTC. It specifies CASSYRFNEQFF. This chain connects TRBV28 to TRBJ2-1; the D is unclear. The CDR3 runs to 12 residues. The V end lost 4 bases, the J end lost 6 bases, and 7 bases lay between the germline ends. CDR1 and CDR2 (germline): MDHEN, SYDVKM. The variable domain in full, with the rest retrieved from reference TRBV28 and TRBJ2-1, is DVKVTQSSRYLVKRTGEKVFLECVQDMDHENMFWYRQDPGLGLRLIYFSYDVKMKEKGDIPEGYSVSREKKERFSLILESASTNQTSMYLCASSYRFNEQFFGPGTRLTVL.

V gene TRBV9 combines with J gene TRBJ1-1; 8 nucleotides line up with TRBD1. Germline CDR1 and CDR2: SGDLS and YYNGEE. This CDR3 contains 14 residues. With 4 bases clipped from V and 4 bases from J, the junction kept 6 bases outside the gene matches. CDR3 nucleotide sequence: TGTGCCAGCAGCCCTCGACAGGGGTCCACTGAAGCTTTCTTT. It yields the protein CASSPRQGSTEAFF.

This rearrangement joins TRBV6-4 to TRBJ1-6; the D is unclear. This CDR3 comprises 14 residues. The germline V gene encodes CDR1 MRHNA and CDR2 SNTAGT. V lost 3 bases to trimming and J lost 7 bases, with 10 bases between them. The CDR3 loop is CASSETAGNSPLHF. The CDR3 nucleotides are TGTGCCAGCAGTGAGACCGCGGGCAATTCACCCCTCCACTTT.

V and J are TRBV18 and TRBJ2-1; unclear D gene. The V end lost 4 bases, the J end lost 6 bases, and 16 bases lay between the germline ends. This CDR3 is built from 15 residues. CDR1 and CDR2 (germline): KGHSH, LQKENI. The CDR3 loop is CASSLQTSTGNEQFF. DNA for the CDR3: TGTGCCAGCTCACTTCAAACATCCACGGGCAATGAGCAGTTCTTC.

The chain employs TRBV5-5 and TRBJ2-7; 10 positions agree with TRBD1. The CDR3 extends over 15 amino acids. Germline CDR1 SGHKS, CDR2 YYEKEE (reference sequence). V shed 2 bases and J 7 bases; nucleotides not matched to a gene: 9. The DNA of the CDR3 is TGTGCCAGCAGCTTACCGGGGACAGGGGCAAAAGAGCAGTACTTC. Amino acid sequence: CASSLPGTGAKEQYF.

The chain uses TRBV19 and TRBJ1-3, with D maybe TRBD1 (6 bases). CDR3 size: 15 residues. V shed 5 bases and J shed 3 bases, with 14 bases lying between them. Germline V gene sequence: CDR1 LNHDA, CDR2 SQIVND (reference sequence). The DNA for the CDR3 is TGTGCCAGTAGTCTACAGGGAAATCTTGGAAACACCATATATTTT. Translating it yields CASSLQGNLGNTIYF.

This chain connects TRBV7-6 to TRBJ1-5, with TRBD1 matching 8 bases. The germline CDR1 and CDR2 sequences are SGHVS and FNYEAQ. The ends lost 1 base at V and 6 bases at J; junction bases unmatched: 2. The CDR3 sequence is 14 residues long. CDR3 sequence (DNA): TGTGCCAGCAGCTTAGTTCAGGGGGCTCAGCCCCAGCATTTT. Its protein product is CASSLVQGAQPQHF. Filled out from reference TRBV7-6 and TRBJ1-5, the complete variable domain reads GAGVSQSPRYKVTKRGQDVALRCDPISGHVSLYWYRQALGQGPEFLTYFNYEAQQDKSGLPNDRFSAERPEGSISTLTIQRTEQRDSAMYRCASSLVQGAQPQHFGDGTRLSIL.

This clone appeared once. The chain is built from TRBV29-1 and TRBJ1-1; perhaps TRBD1 as D (6 bases). Trimming took 1 base from V and 1 from J, leaving 7 bases between them. The CDR3 has 13 amino acids. The V gene's germline CDR1 is SQVTM and CDR2 ANQGSEA. The CDR3 DNA reads TGCAGCGTTGAAGGGACAGCGAACACTGAAGCTTTCTTT. Its translation is CSVEGTANTEAFF.

The CDR3 sequence is CASSWGGNSPLHF. DNA of the CDR3: TGTGCCAGTAGCTGGGGGGGCAATTCACCCCTCCACTTT. The chain has TRBV19 and TRBJ1-6, with D possibly being TRBD1 (6 bases). V lost 6 bases to trimming and J lost 7 bases, with 10 bases between them. This CDR3 contains 13 residues. Germline CDR1 is LNHDA and CDR2 is SQIVND (reference sequence). Full variable domain (rest looked up from reference TRBV19 and TRBJ1-6): DGGITQSPKYLFRKEGQNVTLSCEQNLNHDAMYWYRQDPGQGLRLIYYSQIVNDFQKGDIAEGYSVSREKKESFPLTVTSAQKNPTAFYLCASSWGGNSPLHFGNGTRLTVT.

Remarks on this clone: In the same sample, other DNA sequences code for this CDR3. The V and J genes are TRBV7-6 and TRBJ1-1, with a weak D call TRBD1 (6 bases). The length of the CDR3 is 15 residues. Germline V CDR1 and CDR2: SGHVS, FNYEAQ. The ends were cut back, 0 bases at V and 1 base at J, with 9 bases in the middle. This chain's CDR3 is CASSLAVTGNTEAFF. CDR3 DNA sequence: TGTGCCAGCAGCTTAGCTGTGACAGGGAACACTGAAGCTTTCTTT. The whole variable domain, filled in from reference TRBV7-6 and TRBJ1-1, reads GAGVSQSPRYKVTKRGQDVALRCDPISGHVSLYWYRQALGQGPEFLTYFNYEAQQDKSGLPNDRFSAERPEGSISTLTIQRTEQRDSAMYRCASSLAVTGNTEAFFGQGTRLTVV.

The V gene is TRBV19, the J gene TRBJ2-7; TRBD1 is a possible D gene (6 bases). This CDR3 has 17 amino acids. The V gene's germline CDR1 is LNHDA and CDR2 SQIVND (reference sequence). Trimming removed 3 bases from V and 2 bases from J, with 20 bases in between. The CDR3: CASSIARDTLVTYEQYF. The CDR3 region has the DNA TGTGCCAGTAGTATTGCTCGGGACACACTGGTAACCTACGAGCAGTACTTC.

The gene calls are TRBV5-1 and TRBJ1-2; perhaps TRBD1 as D (5 bases). The CDR3 runs to 13 residues. V was trimmed by 4 bases and J by 4 bases, leaving 11 bases between them. Germline CDR1 and CDR2: SGHRS and YFSETQ. The CDR3 spells CASSIDSSYGYTF. CDR3 nucleotide sequence: TGCGCCAGCAGCATAGACAGTTCCTATGGCTACACCTTC.

The J gene is TRBJ1-6, the V gene TRBV30; perhaps TRBD1 as D (6 bases). V lost 5 bases and J 8 bases, leaving 22 bases between the germline ends. Germline CDR1 GTSNPN, CDR2 SVGIG (reference sequence). The CDR3 runs 16 residues. CDR3 sequence (DNA): TGTGCCTGGGCCTCGACTCAACAGGGTACCTATTCACCCCTCCACTTT. Translation gives CAWASTQQGTYSPLHF.

The chain's CDR3 is CASRFVVGTNEKLFF. CDR3 DNA sequence: TGTGCCAGCAGGTTCGTCGTGGGCACTAATGAAAAACTGTTTTTT. The V and J genes are TRBV6-5 and TRBJ1-4; D is unresolved. The germline gives CDR1 MNHEY, CDR2 SVGAGI. V was cut by 6 bases and J by 2 bases, with 13 bases left in between. This CDR3 spans 15 amino acids.

The V gene is TRBV9, the J gene TRBJ1-4; no firm D call. From germline, CDR1 is SGDLS and CDR2 YYNGEE. Trimming removed 0 bases from V and 3 bases from J, with 9 bases in between. The CDR3 is 15 amino acids. Here the CDR3 DNA reads TGTGCCAGCAGCGTAGCCGGGGTACCTAATGAAAAACTGTTTTTT. This encodes CASSVAGVPNEKLFF.

The chain is built from TRBV9 and TRBJ1-2; D is perhaps TRBD1 (6 bases). CDR1 is SGDLS and CDR2 is YYNGEE in the germline V gene. The CDR3 length is 16 residues. V dropped 3 bases and J dropped 7 bases, with 22 bases sitting between them. For the CDR3, the DNA is TGTGCCAGCAGCGCGTTGAACGTTCAGGGGATTACTGGCTACACCTTC. Amino acids: CASSALNVQGITGYTF.

The chain combines TRBV7-8 with TRBJ1-1; 9 nucleotides line up with TRBD1. After removal of 5 bases from V and 4 bases from J, the junction contained 5 bases not matched to a gene. This CDR3 has 14 residues. CDR1 is SGHVS, CDR2 FQNEAQ, per germline. CDR3 sequence reads: CASSKDRGITEAFF. The CDR3, as DNA: TGTGCCAGCAGCAAGGACAGGGGTATCACTGAAGCTTTCTTT.

The V call is TRBV27, the J call TRBJ1-5; D uncertain. This CDR3 comprises 14 residues. Trimming left V 5 bases short and J 2 bases short, with 10 bases between. Germline V gene sequence: CDR1 MNHEY, CDR2 SMNVEV (reference sequence). The CDR3 nucleotides read TGTGCCAGCAGTGCCTCGAGGGGCAATCAGCCCCAGCATTTT. Protein sequence: CASSASRGNQPQHF.

The gene calls are TRBV19 and TRBJ1-6; a possible D gene is TRBD1 (5 bases). Germline V CDR1 and CDR2: LNHDA, SQIVND (reference sequence). Trimming shortened V by 3 bases and J by 9 bases, and 21 bases separated the two germline ends. The CDR3 contains 17 residues. CDR3 protein: CASSIWSRAGRSSPLHF. Written as DNA, the CDR3 is TGTGCCAGTAGTATTTGGTCCAGGGCCGGGAGGAGTTCACCCCTCCACTTT.

This chain joins TRBV19 and TRBJ1-5; possibly TRBD1 for D (5 bases). The CDR3 has 13 amino acids. Trimming removed 11 bases at V and 5 bases at J, with 16 bases between. Germline CDR1 reads LNHDA; CDR2 reads SQIVND (reference sequence). The CDR3 sequence is CASALGEDQPQHF. CDR3 bases: TGTGCCTCAGCCCTAGGGGAGGATCAGCCCCAGCATTTT.

The V and J genes are TRBV7-9 and TRBJ2-7, with 7 bases lining up with TRBD1. The germline gives CDR1 SEHNR, CDR2 FQNEAQ (reference sequence). This CDR3 comprises 15 residues. The V segment lost 5 bases and the J segment 2 bases; nucleotides outside the gene matches: 9. The CDR3 sequence is CASSHRDRQAYEQYF. The CDR3 coding sequence is TGTGCCAGCAGCCACCGGGACAGACAGGCCTACGAGCAGTACTTC.

This clone showed up just once. The chain employs TRBV5-1 and TRBJ2-3; TRBD1 might be the D (6 bases). The CDR3 spans 15 residues. Germline V lookup: CDR1 SGHRS, CDR2 YFSETQ. Between the trimmed V and J ends, which lost 5 bases and 4 bases, there was a span of 17 bases. CDR3 bases: TGCGCCAGCAGACTCGGACAGCCGCCAGCAGATACGCAGTATTTT. It codes for CASRLGQPPADTQYF.

The V call is TRBV2, the J call TRBJ1-5; a possible D gene is TRBD1 (5 bases). V dropped 4 bases and J dropped 0 bases, with 16 bases sitting between them. The CDR3 length is 17 residues. Germline CDR1 and CDR2: SNHLY and FYNNEI. The CDR3 reads CASSGGLGRYSNQPQHF. In DNA, the CDR3 is TGTGCCAGCAGTGGGGGCCTGGGAAGATATAGCAATCAGCCCCAGCATTTT.